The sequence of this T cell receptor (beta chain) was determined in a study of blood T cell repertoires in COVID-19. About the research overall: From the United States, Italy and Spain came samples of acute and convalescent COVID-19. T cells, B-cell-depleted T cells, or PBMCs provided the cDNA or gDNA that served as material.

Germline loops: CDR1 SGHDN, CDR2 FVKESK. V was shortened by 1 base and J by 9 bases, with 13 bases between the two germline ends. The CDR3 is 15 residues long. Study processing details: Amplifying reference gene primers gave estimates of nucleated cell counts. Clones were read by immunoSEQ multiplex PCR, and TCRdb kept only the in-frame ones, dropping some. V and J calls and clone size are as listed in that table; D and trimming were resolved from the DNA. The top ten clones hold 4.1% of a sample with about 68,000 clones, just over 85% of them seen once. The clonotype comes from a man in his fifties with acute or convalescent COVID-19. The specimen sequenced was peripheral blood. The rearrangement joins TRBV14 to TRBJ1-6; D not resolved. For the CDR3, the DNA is TGTGCCAGCAGCCAAGGTTGGAAGGCGGGTTCACCCCTCCACTTT. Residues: CASSQGWKAGSPLHF.